Listed below are T cell receptor beta chains from one sample, sequenced in a study of early T cells in non-severe SARS-CoV-2 infection. TCRdb used MiXCR to reprocess the 5' RACE reads, holding one entry per CDR3 protein. This table holds about 83,000 distinct CDR3 sequences, roughly a tenth found once. The input for sequencing was whole blood, taken at baseline. These receptors all come from an adult who was a healthcare worker with PCR-confirmed SARS-CoV-2 infection or an uninfected control (not recorded which). Each CDR3 is given with its conserved first and last residue. The D gene is left open where the match is weak. Clone size is stated in some rows and not others, as once, few, many or a class when expanded.

d_call	clone_size	j_call	v_call	cdr3_nt	cdr3_aa
.	many	TRBJ1-2	TRBV5-1	TGCGCCAGCAGCTTGGAACAGCCTTCTATGGGCTACACCTTC	CASSLEQPSMGYTF
.	.	TRBJ2-5	TRBV6-1	TGTGCCAGCAGTGAACGTTCAGCCAAAGAGACCCAGTACTTC	CASSERSAKETQYF
.	few	TRBJ1-3	TRBV27	TGTGCCAGCCGCGGAACAGCCTCTGGAAACACCATATATTTT	CASRGTASGNTIYF
.	many	TRBJ1-1	TRBV30	TGTGCCTGGGGGATCGGACCGAACACTGAAGCTTTCTTT	CAWGIGPNTEAFF
TRBD2	.	TRBJ2-1	TRBV27	TGTGCCAGCAACCTAGCGGGGGGCTATGAGCAGTTCTTC	CASNLAGGYEQFF
TRBD2	.	TRBJ2-3	TRBV3-1	TGTGCCAGCAGCCAAGACGGTGTACTAGCGGGTACAGATACGCAGTATTTT	CASSQDGVLAGTDTQYF
.	many	TRBJ1-5	TRBV27	TGTGCCAGCAGTTTCGGTTATAATCAGCCCCAGCATTTT	CASSFGYNQPQHF
.	once	TRBJ1-5	TRBV21-1	TGTGCCAGCAGCAAAGGGGCACTAAGACGCCCGCAGCCCCAGCATTTT	CASSKGALRRPQPQHF
TRBD1	.	TRBJ1-1	TRBV5-4	TGTGCCAGCAGCTTCCCGGGACAGGGTGAAGCTTTCTTT	CASSFPGQGEAFF
TRBD2	.	TRBJ2-5	TRBV7-2	TGTGCCAGCAGCTTAGTAGGTCTAGCGGGAGAGACCCAGTACTTC	CASSLVGLAGETQYF
TRBD1	many	TRBJ2-1	TRBV7-6	TGTGCCAGCAGCTCCCGGACAGGGAACACCTACAATGAGCAGTTCTTC	CASSSRTGNTYNEQFF
TRBD2	many	TRBJ2-4	TRBV28	TGTGCCAGCAGTCCCCCGAGCGGGAGCGGGCACATTCAGTACTTC	CASSPPSGSGHIQYF
.	many	TRBJ2-1	TRBV7-9	TGTGCCAGCAGCCATAGCACTGGGGCGGTAAACAATGAGCAGTTCTTC	CASSHSTGAVNNEQFF
TRBD1	many	TRBJ1-1	TRBV5-1	TGCGCCAGCAGCCCGGGGACAGGGAACACTGAAGCTTTCTTT	CASSPGTGNTEAFF
TRBD1	.	TRBJ2-1	TRBV18	TGTGCCAGCTCAGCGGACAGGGGAGCAAGCAATGAGCAGTTCTTC	CASSADRGASNEQFF
TRBD2	many	TRBJ2-5	TRBV28	TGTGCCAGCAGTTTATTCCCTAGCGGGATAGGGGGGACCCAGTACTTC	CASSLFPSGIGGTQYF
.	few	TRBJ2-1	TRBV5-1	TGCGCCAGCAGCTTGGGAGGGCCCTCGAATGAGCAGTTCTTC	CASSLGGPSNEQFF
TRBD2	.	TRBJ2-7	TRBV20-1	TGCAGTGCTAGACGCCTGAGGGGTAGCGGGAGTTCCTACGAGCAGTACTTC	CSARRLRGSGSSYEQYF